One and the same sample provided the 25 T cell receptor beta chains below, sequenced in a study of response to subunit inactivated influenza vaccine. In TCRdb, the RT-PCR reads were re-called with MiXCR into one record per CDR3 protein. The sample lists about 650,000 distinct CDR3 sequences, around 15% occurring once. The sequencing used PBMCs from blood, collected approximately 15 days before vaccination. The receptors derive from a man between 45 and 60 years old who received an inactivated influenza vaccine.

J is TRBJ2-3 and V is TRBV12-3 or TRBV12-4, with TRBD1 matching over 10 bases. The CDR3 contains 18 residues. Trimming took 6 bases from V and 1 from J; bases not matched to a gene: 13. The CDR3 here is CASRVYGGQGRGTDTQYF. DNA for the CDR3: TGTGCCAGCAGAGTTTATGGGGGACAGGGGCGAGGCACAGATACGCAGTATTTT.

This clonotype was seen more than once but under ten times. The chain uses TRBV12-3 or TRBV12-4 and TRBJ2-7; 16 bases line up with TRBD2. The V and J ends lost 3 bases and 8 bases, in that order; junction bases with no gene match: 1. This CDR3 region has 14 residues. The CDR3 coding sequence is TGTGCCAGCAGTTTGGGACTAGCGGGAGGGCAGCAGTACTTC. Amino acid sequence: CASSLGLAGGQQYF.

This clonotype was seen a handful of times. The chain couples TRBV10-3 to TRBJ1-5, with no clear D. Looked up from germline, CDR1 is ENHRY and CDR2 is SYGVKD. V was shortened by 3 bases and J by 2 bases, with 8 bases between the two germline ends. The CDR3 is 14 amino acids. CDR3 protein: CAISERQGNQPQHF. CDR3 DNA: TGTGCCATCAGTGAAAGGCAGGGCAATCAGCCCCAGCATTTT.

This clonotype was picked up a small number of times. This sequence joins TRBV20-1 and TRBJ2-3; 7 nucleotides line up with TRBD1. Germline V gene lookup returns CDR1 DFQATT and CDR2 SNEGSKA (reference sequence). The CDR3 length is 17 residues. CDR3 loop: CCARDLRDSESTDTQYF. Written as DNA, the CDR3 is TGCTGCGCTAGAGATTTAAGGGACAGTGAGTCCACAGATACGCAGTATTTT.

This clonotype was seen ten or more times. The V call is TRBV4-3, the J call TRBJ2-7, with D perhaps matching TRBD1 (6 bases). Germline V gene lookup returns CDR1 LGHNA and CDR2 YSLEER. V lost 1 base and J 6 bases, leaving 16 bases between the germline ends. The CDR3 length is 15 residues. The CDR3 DNA sequence: TGCGCCAGCAGCCAAGTCGACAGGAAGTCGTCCGAGCAGTACTTC. Translating gives CASSQVDRKSSEQYF.

This clonotype has just a few counts. V and J are TRBV4-2 and TRBJ1-1; D is unresolved. The CDR3 has 14 amino acids. Germline V gives CDR1 LGHNA, CDR2 YNFKEQ. V was pared by 6 bases and J by 1 base, with 12 bases between. The CDR3 region is CASSLVAENTEAFF. In DNA, the CDR3 is TGTGCCAGCAGTCTCGTCGCCGAGAACACTGAAGCTTTCTTT.

This clonotype was detected a few times. V usage is TRBV7-9 and J usage is TRBJ2-3; the match to TRBD2 covers 10 bases. CDR3 length: 15 amino acids. Germline loops: CDR1 SEHNR, CDR2 FQNEAQ (reference sequence). V was clipped by 3 bases and J by 7 bases; unmatched bases: 7. The CDR3 DNA follows: TGTGCCAGCAGCTTGAGAGCGGGGGGGCCGAATACGCAGTATTTT. Translation: CASSLRAGGPNTQYF.

The chain recombines TRBV4-3 with TRBJ2-1, with 12 bases fitting TRBD2. Trimming cost V 1 base and J 9 bases; bases outside gene matches: 10. CDR3 length: 17 amino acids. CDR1 is LGHNA and CDR2 is YSLEER in the germline V gene. Here the CDR3 reads CASSQARLAGEVGEQFF. CDR3 sequence (DNA): TGCGCCAGCAGCCAAGCGAGACTAGCGGGAGAGGTCGGTGAGCAGTTCTTC.

The genes are TRBV4-3 and TRBJ2-3; 8 positions agree with TRBD1. The germline V gene has CDR1 LGHNA and CDR2 YSLEER. The CDR3 has 15 residues. J lost 2 bases, V lost 6 bases, and 7 bases had no gene match. CDR3 sequence: CASSNGQGFTDTQYF. In DNA, the CDR3 is TGCGCCAGCAGTAATGGACAGGGCTTCACAGATACGCAGTATTTT.

The genes are TRBV10-3 and TRBJ2-2, with 13 bases matching TRBD2. This CDR3 contains 18 residues. The V gene's germline CDR1 is ENHRY and CDR2 SYGVKD. V trimming: 6 bases; J trimming: 0 bases; junction bases outside the gene matches: 7. The CDR3 reads CAISEGTSGTANTGELFF. CDR3 in DNA: TGTGCCATCAGCGAAGGGACTAGCGGGACTGCGAACACCGGGGAGCTGTTTTTT.

V usage is TRBV20-1 and J usage is TRBJ2-7; the D is unclear. V dropped 4 bases and J dropped 3 bases, with 13 bases sitting between them. CDR3 length: 13 residues. The germline gives CDR1 DFQATT, CDR2 SNEGSKA (reference sequence). CDR3 nucleotides: TGCAGTGCTACCCGGACGAGCAACTACGAGCAGTACTTC. Amino acid sequence: CSATRTSNYEQYF.

The sample holds a few counts of this clonotype. The chain uses TRBV5-1 and TRBJ1-1, with a weak D call TRBD1 (6 bases). Trimming left V 3 bases short and J 7 bases short, with 16 bases between. Germline assignment: CDR1 SGHRS and CDR2 YFSETQ. This CDR3 comprises 14 residues. Here the CDR3 reads CASSWGQGAYEAFF. The CDR3 nucleotides read TGCGCCAGCAGCTGGGGGCAAGGGGCTTATGAAGCTTTCTTT.

This clonotype has ten or more counts. The V and J genes are TRBV16 and TRBJ2-3; D could derive from TRBD1 or TRBD2 (7 bases each). The V gene's germline CDR1 is KGHSY and CDR2 FQNENV. The CDR3 loop spans 19 amino acids. V lost 5 bases to trimming and J lost 2 bases, with 26 bases between them. The chain's CDR3 is CASSSIPNPTGDYTDTQYF. The CDR3, as DNA: TGTGCCAGCAGCTCAATACCTAACCCAACAGGGGACTACACAGATACGCAGTATTTT.

The J gene is TRBJ2-7, the V gene TRBV7-2; D possibly corresponds to TRBD2 (5 bases). Trimming removed 2 bases from V and 0 bases from J, with 8 bases in between. CDR1 is SGHTA, CDR2 FQGNSA, per germline. The CDR3 is 14 amino acids. Written as DNA, the CDR3 is TGTGCCAGCAGCTTACTGGACTTCTCCTACGAGCAGTACTTC. Encoded protein: CASSLLDFSYEQYF.

The chain has TRBV10-3 and TRBJ2-3, with TRBD2 identical over 13 bases. The CDR3 runs to 16 residues. The V gene's germline CDR1 is ENHRY and CDR2 SYGVKD. With V trimmed by 6 bases and J by 8 bases, 11 bases remained unmatched. CDR3 loop: CAISPQLAGGLVTQYF. The CDR3 DNA reads as TGTGCCATCAGCCCCCAACTAGCGGGAGGGTTGGTTACGCAGTATTTT.

The rearrangement joins TRBV20-1 to TRBJ2-7; TRBD2 matches 10 bases. The CDR3 has 14 amino acids. Germline V CDR1 and CDR2: DFQATT, SNEGSKA (reference sequence). The V gene end was trimmed by 5 bases and the J gene end by 4 bases; junction bases not matched to a gene: 8. The CDR3 loop reads CSALGASGSYEQYF. The CDR3 nucleotides read TGCAGTGCTCTAGGGGCTAGCGGGAGTTACGAGCAGTACTTC.

This rearrangement joins TRBV29-1 to TRBJ1-1; D unclear. CDR1 SQVTM and CDR2 ANQGSEA come from the germline V gene. This CDR3 contains 12 residues. Trimming shortened V by 7 bases and J by 1 base, and 10 bases separated the two germline ends. The CDR3 nucleotides read TGCAGCGGGTCCCAGTCGAACACTGAAGCTTTCTTT. As protein: CSGSQSNTEAFF.

This clonotype was picked up many times. This rearrangement joins TRBV6-2 or TRBV6-3 to TRBJ2-7; TRBD1 or TRBD2 may be the D gene (6 bases each). V shed 7 bases and J shed 1 base, with 14 bases lying between them. In germline, CDR1 is MNHEY, CDR2 SVGEGT. The CDR3 has 14 residues. The CDR3 here is CASKGGRFSYEQYF. CDR3 in DNA: TGTGCCAGCAAGGGGGGCCGATTTTCCTACGAGCAGTACTTC.

The rearrangement links TRBV6-5 to TRBJ2-6; unclear D gene. This CDR3 contains 16 residues. V was clipped by 0 bases and J by 2 bases, with 8 bases between them. Germline-derived CDR1 and CDR2 are MNHEY and SVGAGI. CDR3 DNA sequence: TGTGCCAGCAGTTACTCGAGCCAGGCTGGGGCCAACGTCCTGACTTTC. This sequence encodes CASSYSSQAGANVLTF.

This clonotype was found a few times. The rearrangement links TRBV29-1 to TRBJ2-1; 8 bases agree with TRBD2. CDR1 SQVTM and CDR2 ANQGSEA come from the germline V gene. Trimming cost V 3 bases and J 9 bases; bases outside gene matches: 10. The CDR3 sequence is 14 residues long. The CDR3 loop is CSVEGSGRFSEQFF. For the CDR3, the DNA is TGCAGCGTTGAGGGGAGCGGGAGATTTAGTGAGCAGTTCTTC.

This chain joins TRBV4-3 and TRBJ2-1; D is ambiguous. CDR1 is LGHNA and CDR2 is YSLEER in the germline V gene. V was clipped by 3 bases and J by 9 bases, with 12 bases between them. The CDR3 runs to 13 residues. The CDR3 spells CASSHPNSGEQFF. DNA of the CDR3: TGCGCCAGCAGCCACCCTAACTCGGGTGAGCAGTTCTTC.

V is TRBV28 and J is TRBJ2-2, with 7 bases fitting TRBD2. V gave up 3 bases and J gave up 1 base; unmatched junction bases: 2. This CDR3 has 15 amino acids. Germline CDR1 reads MDHEN; CDR2 reads SYDVKM. The CDR3 nucleotides are TGTGCCAGCAGTTTGGGAGGGATGAACACCGGGGAGCTGTTTTTT. Translating it yields CASSLGGMNTGELFF. The whole variable domain, filled in from reference TRBV28 and TRBJ2-2, reads DVKVTQSSRYLVKRTGEKVFLECVQDMDHENMFWYRQDPGLGLRLIYFSYDVKMKEKGDIPEGYSVSREKKERFSLILESASTNQTSMYLCASSLGGMNTGELFFGEGSRLTVL.

The chain has TRBV11-2 and TRBJ2-3; 12 bases are a match to TRBD2. V lost 5 bases and J lost 1; bases outside the gene matches: 10. Germline CDR1 is SGHAT and CDR2 is FQNNGV. The CDR3 extends over 18 amino acids. The CDR3 reads CASSKGLAGGPGTDTQYF. Here the CDR3 DNA reads TGTGCCAGCAGCAAAGGCCTAGCGGGGGGGCCTGGCACAGATACGCAGTATTTT.

V gene TRBV5-5 combines with J gene TRBJ2-5, with 9 bases matching TRBD2. The V gene end was trimmed by 0 bases and the J gene end by 1 base; junction bases not matched to a gene: 4. The CDR3 spans 16 residues. Germline CDR1 and CDR2: SGHKS and YYEKEE (reference sequence). CDR3 in DNA: TGTGCCAGCAGCTTGGTTCCTAGCGGGACCCAAGAGACCCAGTACTTC. Its translation: CASSLVPSGTQETQYF.

This clonotype was detected only a few times. The V call is TRBV27, the J call TRBJ2-2; TRBD2 aligns across 10 bases. The germline gives CDR1 MNHEY, CDR2 SMNVEV (reference sequence). CDR3 size: 14 residues. Trimming removed 6 bases from V and 5 bases from J; junction bases left unmatched: 3. CDR3 DNA: TGTGCCAGCAGAGGACTAGCGGAAACCGGGGAGCTGTTTTTT. Protein sequence: CASRGLAETGELFF.